This T cell receptor (beta chain) was recovered during a study of T-cell reconstitution after alpha-beta-depleted transplantation in children. The authors prepared the TCRbeta library with unique molecular identifiers. TCRdb fed the PCR reads into MiXCR, producing one record per CDR3 protein. Among about 500,000 distinct CDR3 sequences, about 33% were seen once, and the ten largest hold 2% to 3%. This CDR3 contains 15 residues. Per the germline V gene, CDR1 is SGHTA and CDR2 is FQGNSA. V lost 1 base to trimming and J lost 4 bases, with 10 bases between them. This clonotype was found a few times. The sequencing here drew on PBMCs from the stem cell graft donor, taken from the stem cell graft. The TCR originated in a human donor who donated a stem cell graft to a child with aplastic anemia. The rearrangement uses TRBV7-2 and TRBJ2-2, with D perhaps TRBD2 (5 bases). The CDR3 nucleotides are TGTGCCAGCAGCTTAGAAGGGAGCGGCACCGGGGAGCTGTTTTTT. Its protein product is CASSLEGSGTGELFF.